What follows are 32 T cell receptor beta chains derived from one specimen sequenced in a study of T-cell reconstitution after alpha-beta-depleted transplantation in children. A library of TCRbeta sequences, prepared with unique molecular identifiers, was generated. TCRdb fed the PCR reads into MiXCR, producing one record per CDR3 protein. The sample consists of around 440,000 distinct CDR3 sequences, about 10% of them appearing once. This sample comprised PBMCs, obtained before TCRalphabeta/CD19-depleted stem cell transplant. Receptors originate from a child younger than 10 with inherited bone marrow failure, due to receive a stem cell transplant.

This clonotype was seen a handful of times. The chain employs TRBV14 and TRBJ2-7; D uncertain. V was trimmed by 0 bases and J by 2 bases, leaving 8 bases between them. This CDR3 spans 14 amino acids. Germline V gene data show CDR1 as SGHDN and CDR2 as FVKESK. CDR3 bases: TGTGCCAGCAGCCAAGACGCCAGAACCTACGAGCAGTACTTC. Protein: CASSQDARTYEQYF.

In its sample, this clonotype was seen a few times. The V and J genes are TRBV5-6 and TRBJ1-1; no firm D call. The V and J ends lost 4 bases and 1 base respectively, with 14 bases between them. Germline V gene lookup returns CDR1 SGHDT and CDR2 YYEEEE. This CDR3 is 15 amino acids long. For the CDR3, the DNA is TGTGCCAGCAGCGGACTGGCAGAGAGGAACACTGAAGCTTTCTTT. As protein: CASSGLAERNTEAFF. The complete variable domain, with remaining parts taken from reference TRBV5-6 and TRBJ1-1, reads DAGVTQSPTHLIKTRGQQVTLRCSPKSGHDTVSWYQQALGQGPQFIFQYYEEEERQRGNFPDRFSGHQFPNYSSELNVNALLLGDSALYLCASSGLAERNTEAFFGQGTRLTVV.

This clonotype came up many times. V is TRBV29-1 and J is TRBJ2-7; 10 bases match TRBD1. Germline CDR1 and CDR2: SQVTM and ANQGSEA. V lost 6 bases to trimming and J lost 4 bases; unmatched junction nucleotides: 6. The CDR3 runs to 13 residues. For the CDR3, the DNA is TGCAGCGTAGCGGACAGGGGGGGGTACGAGCAGTACTTC. Protein: CSVADRGGYEQYF.

This clonotype was recorded many times. The V gene is TRBV7-8, the J gene TRBJ2-2, with 11 bases lining up with TRBD2. The CDR3 totals 18 residues. V trimming: 5 bases; J trimming: 4 bases; junction bases outside the gene matches: 12. Germline V CDR1 and CDR2: SGHVS, FQNEAQ. This CDR3 reads CASSLNLGTSGFTGELFF. The CDR3 coding sequence is TGTGCCAGCAGCCTCAACTTGGGGACTAGCGGTTTCACCGGGGAGCTGTTTTTT.

This clonotype was counted at least ten times. The rearrangement joins TRBV28 to TRBJ2-5; 8 bases map to TRBD1. The CDR3 sequence is 13 residues long. Looked up from germline, CDR1 is MDHEN and CDR2 is SYDVKM. After removal of 5 bases from V and 10 bases from J, the junction contained 9 bases not matched to a gene. CDR3 in DNA: TGTGCCAGCAGTACACCGGGACAGGCTCACCAGTACTTC. Amino acid sequence: CASSTPGQAHQYF.

In its sample, this clonotype was seen a few times. The rearrangement uses TRBV6-2 or TRBV6-3 and TRBJ2-5, with D possibly being TRBD2 (5 bases). The germline gives CDR1 MNHEY, CDR2 SVGEGT. CDR3 length: 17 amino acids. With 5 bases removed from V and 4 bases from J, the gap between germline ends came to 23 bases. In DNA form, the CDR3 reads TGTGCCAGCAGTCCCCCTCGAAGAGGGATTTCAGGAGAGACCCAGTACTTC. Protein product: CASSPPRRGISGETQYF.

The chain combines TRBV9 with TRBJ2-3; no reliable D call. V lost 1 base to trimming and J lost 3 bases, with 6 bases between them. The CDR3 is 13 residues long. CDR1 and CDR2 (germline): SGDLS, YYNGEE. DNA for the CDR3: TGTGCCAGCAGCGTAATAACTACAGATACGCAGTATTTT. Translation: CASSVITTDTQYF. Based on the CDR3 plus reference TRBV9 and TRBJ2-3, the full variable domain is DSGVTQTPKHLITATGQRVTLRCSPRSGDLSVYWYQQSLDQGLQFLIQYYNGEERAKGNILERFSAQQFPDLHSELNLSSLELGDSALYFCASSVITTDTQYFGPGTRLTVL.

There are many counts of this clonotype. This sequence joins TRBV20-1 and TRBJ2-3; 12 bases match TRBD2. Trimming removed 3 bases from V and 4 bases from J; junction bases left unmatched: 5. The CDR3 has 15 amino acids. Germline CDR1 is DFQATT and CDR2 is SNEGSKA (reference sequence). CDR3 residues: CSARSLAGGPDTQYF. CDR3 DNA sequence: TGCAGTGCTAGGTCACTAGCGGGAGGCCCAGATACGCAGTATTTT.

The rearrangement links TRBV5-3 to TRBJ2-1, with TRBD2 matching over 8 bases. Being an ORF, TRBV5-3 has a function that is uncertain. Trimming removed 0 bases from V and 0 bases from J; junction bases left unmatched: 17. The CDR3 covers 21 residues. CDR3 sequence: CARSLDQVGLLAANSYNEQFF. CDR3 DNA sequence: TGTGCCAGAAGCTTGGATCAGGTGGGATTACTAGCGGCAAACTCCTACAATGAGCAGTTCTTC.

This clonotype showed up many times. The genes are TRBV10-3 and TRBJ2-1; the D call may be TRBD1 or TRBD2 (5 bases each). The CDR3 is 14 residues long. Deletions cut 7 bases from V and 6 bases from J, with 16 bases between. Germline V lookup: CDR1 ENHRY, CDR2 SYGVKD. This chain's CDR3 is CAITDGTGRNEQFF. For the CDR3, the DNA is TGTGCCATCACCGATGGGACGGGCCGCAATGAGCAGTTCTTC.

There are many counts of this clonotype. This chain connects TRBV9 to TRBJ2-1; TRBD2 aligns across 8 bases. Germline V CDR1 and CDR2: SGDLS, YYNGEE. The V and J ends lost 1 base and 7 bases, in that order; junction bases with no gene match: 4. This CDR3 is 14 amino acids long. The CDR3 DNA reads TGTGCCAGCAGCGTAAGCGGGAGTATAAATGAGCAGTTCTTC. Protein product: CASSVSGSINEQFF.

The rearrangement joins TRBV12-3 or TRBV12-4 to TRBJ2-5, with a tentative D call TRBD1 (6 bases). Trimming pared 7 bases from V and 2 bases from J, leaving 17 bases between. CDR3 length: 15 amino acids. The DNA for the CDR3 is TGTGCCAGCAAGCGAGCCGACAGGATACAAGAGACCCAGTACTTC. As protein: CASKRADRIQETQYF.

The chain recombines TRBV12-3 or TRBV12-4 with TRBJ1-1, with D uncertain. Trimming removed 5 bases at V and 0 bases at J, with 13 bases between. The CDR3 length is 15 residues. The CDR3 is CASSNRGPMNTEAFF. The CDR3 DNA is TGTGCCAGCAGTAACAGAGGTCCTATGAACACTGAAGCTTTCTTT.

This clonotype was recorded many times. This chain's CDR3 is CSVHQGADTQYF. Here the CDR3 DNA reads TGCAGCGTTCACCAGGGGGCAGATACGCAGTATTTT. V is TRBV29-1 and J is TRBJ2-3; 7 bases are a match to TRBD1. V lost 5 bases and J lost 4; bases outside the gene matches: 3. CDR3 length equals 12 residues. Germline assignment: CDR1 SQVTM and CDR2 ANQGSEA.

This clonotype was recorded at least ten times. CDR3 protein: CASSLVTGRTEAFF. CDR3 DNA sequence: TGTGCCAGCAGCTTAGTTACAGGGCGGACTGAAGCTTTCTTT. This chain joins TRBV7-8 and TRBJ1-1; maybe TRBD1 (6 bases). Per the germline V gene, CDR1 is SGHVS and CDR2 is FQNEAQ. The CDR3 length is 14 residues. V was trimmed by 1 base and J by 5 bases, leaving 11 bases between them.

This clonotype was counted many times. V is TRBV4-3 and J is TRBJ2-1, with unresolved D. From germline, CDR1 is LGHNA and CDR2 YSLEER. The CDR3 is made up of 12 amino acids. V was cut by 2 bases and J by 9 bases, with 8 bases left in between. Here the CDR3 reads CASSQFGGEQFF. The DNA of the CDR3 is TGCGCCAGCAGCCAATTCGGCGGTGAGCAGTTCTTC.

The table lists this clonotype with many counts. This chain joins TRBV20-1 and TRBJ2-1, with 10 positions matching TRBD2. The CDR3 has 16 amino acids. Unmatched junction bases numbered 4, after V lost 0 bases and J lost 2 bases. Germline CDR1 and CDR2: DFQATT and SNEGSKA (reference sequence). CDR3 nucleotides: TGCAGTGCTAGAGACCCTAGCGGGAGCCCCTACAATGAGCAGTTCTTC. Residues: CSARDPSGSPYNEQFF.

This clonotype was counted at least ten times. The chain uses TRBV7-9 and TRBJ1-1, with unresolved D. Germline V gene lookup returns CDR1 SEHNR and CDR2 FQNEAQ (reference sequence). The CDR3 is 14 residues long. The ends were cut back, 0 bases at V and 1 base at J, with 6 bases in the middle. The CDR3 nucleotides are TGTGCCAGCAGCTTAGCGGCAGGGAACACTGAAGCTTTCTTT. Amino acid sequence: CASSLAAGNTEAFF.

This clonotype was seen at least ten times. The J gene is TRBJ2-4, the V gene TRBV29-1, with unresolved D. The V and J ends lost 3 bases and 8 bases respectively, with 8 bases between them. The CDR3 is 11 amino acids. The germline V gene has CDR1 SQVTM and CDR2 ANQGSEA. CDR3: CSVDEADIQYF. In nucleotides, the CDR3 is TGCAGCGTTGACGAGGCGGACATTCAGTACTTC.

This clonotype was counted ten times or more. The chain joins TRBV12-3 or TRBV12-4 to TRBJ2-7; 8 nucleotides line up with TRBD1. Trimming removed 3 bases from V and 7 bases from J; junction bases left unmatched: 17. CDR3 length: 17 amino acids. The chain's CDR3 is CASSFPQDPTGAGEQYF. CDR3 nucleotide sequence: TGTGCCAGCAGTTTTCCCCAAGACCCGACAGGGGCGGGAGAGCAGTACTTC.

The chain combines TRBV20-1 with TRBJ1-1, with 8 bases aligning to TRBD1. The CDR3 runs to 14 residues. CDR1 and CDR2 (germline): DFQATT, SNEGSKA (reference sequence). Germline trimming cut 3 bases from V and 6 bases from J; bases unmatched to any gene: 9. The CDR3 is CSARFGDRIAEAFF. CDR3 sequence (DNA): TGCAGTGCTAGGTTTGGGGACAGGATTGCTGAAGCTTTCTTT.

This clonotype was seen many times. The rearrangement links TRBV6-1 to TRBJ2-2, with D perhaps matching TRBD1 (5 bases). Germline V lookup: CDR1 MNHNS, CDR2 SASEGT. The CDR3 sequence is 15 residues long. V was trimmed by 5 bases and J by 0 bases, leaving 10 bases between them. CDR3 residues: CASSRQTANTGELFF. The CDR3 nucleotides read TGTGCCAGCAGTAGACAGACGGCGAACACCGGGGAGCTGTTTTTT.

This clonotype has at least ten counts. The V and J genes are TRBV2 and TRBJ1-1, with a tentative D call TRBD1 (6 bases). Germline CDR1 reads SNHLY; CDR2 reads FYNNEI. Trimming shortened V by 3 bases and J by 6 bases, and 11 bases separated the two germline ends. The length of the CDR3 is 13 residues. The CDR3 coding sequence is TGTGCCAGCAGTGACAGGGGATGGGCTGAAGCTTTCTTT. Translated, it gives CASSDRGWAEAFF.

V gene TRBV20-1 combines with J gene TRBJ2-3, with D possibly being TRBD2 (6 bases). Deletions cut 5 bases from V and 7 bases from J, with 19 bases between. This CDR3 is 14 amino acids long. Germline CDR1 is DFQATT and CDR2 is SNEGSKA (reference sequence). The CDR3 sequence: CSAPVAAFRNTQYF. As DNA, the CDR3 is TGCAGTGCTCCCGTAGCGGCCTTCCGGAATACGCAGTATTTT.

This clonotype was recorded at least ten times. J is TRBJ1-1 and V is TRBV11-2; D is possibly TRBD1 (5 bases). Germline CDR1 SGHAT, CDR2 FQNNGV. The CDR3 is 16 amino acids. V dropped 5 bases and J dropped 1 base, with 17 bases sitting between them. The CDR3 protein is CASSPLVGTPNTEAFF. The DNA for the CDR3 is TGTGCCAGCAGCCCCCTGGTTGGGACCCCGAACACTGAAGCTTTCTTT.

This clonotype was seen many times. The chain uses TRBV19 and TRBJ2-1, with 7 bases lining up with TRBD2. CDR3 size: 17 residues. From germline, CDR1 is LNHDA and CDR2 SQIVND (reference sequence). J lost 4 bases, V lost 3 bases, and 12 bases had no gene match. The DNA for the CDR3 is TGTGCCAGTAGTATTTGGAGACTAGCACTAGTTTACAATGAGCAGTTCTTC. Encoded protein: CASSIWRLALVYNEQFF.

This clonotype came up many times. CDR3 bases: TGTGCCAGCAGCTTAGAGGCAGTCATGAACACTGAAGCTTTCTTT. It encodes CASSLEAVMNTEAFF. The chain recombines TRBV5-5 with TRBJ1-1; no clear D gene. This CDR3 comprises 15 residues. Trimming removed 2 bases from V and 0 bases from J, with 11 bases in between. Germline CDR1 SGHKS, CDR2 YYEKEE (reference sequence).

The genes are TRBV5-4 and TRBJ2-7; D possibly corresponds to TRBD2 (5 bases). Trimming removed 4 bases at V and 0 bases at J, with 11 bases between. This CDR3 region has 14 residues. The germline V gene encodes CDR1 SGHNT and CDR2 YYREEE (reference sequence). CDR3 coding DNA: TGTGCCAGCAGCCACTCCGGAGGCTCCTACGAGCAGTACTTC. It yields the protein CASSHSGGSYEQYF.

To note about this clonotype: Being one base from a much bigger clone, this may be a read error. The chain links TRBV20-1 to TRBJ2-3; D possibly corresponds to TRBD2 (6 bases). CDR1 is DFQATT and CDR2 is SNEGSKA in the germline V gene (reference sequence). The V and J ends lost 7 bases and 7 bases respectively, with 18 bases between them. This CDR3 is 13 amino acids long. The CDR3 coding sequence is TGCAGTGGGGCTAGAGGGAGGTGGAATACGCAGTATTTT. Protein product: CSGARGRWNTQYF.

This clonotype was observed at least ten times. The chain joins TRBV12-3 or TRBV12-4 to TRBJ2-7; TRBD1 is a possible D gene (6 bases). V was trimmed by 5 bases and J by 0 bases, leaving 11 bases between them. The CDR3 sequence is 14 residues long. The chain's CDR3 is CASSPKDSSYEQYF. The CDR3 bases are TGTGCCAGCAGTCCAAAGGACAGCTCCTACGAGCAGTACTTC.

This clonotype was counted only a few times. V usage is TRBV19 and J usage is TRBJ2-1; 8 bases match TRBD1. The germline CDR1 and CDR2 sequences are LNHDA and SQIVND (reference sequence). Trimming cost V 2 bases and J 8 bases; bases outside gene matches: 5. This CDR3 has 14 residues. This CDR3 reads CASSISQTGDEQFF. The CDR3 DNA reads TGTGCCAGTAGTATATCCCAGACAGGGGATGAGCAGTTCTTC.

This clonotype was seen at least ten times. The junction does not match germline at one end; this may be a read error. The chain has TRBV18 and TRBJ2-7; TRBD2 matches 14 bases. Germline V lookup: CDR1 KGHSH, CDR2 LQKENI. The CDR3 is 17 amino acids. The CDR3 coding sequence is TGTGCCAGCTCACCTGGACTAGCGGGAGGCTACTCCTCCGAGCAGTACTTC. It encodes CASSPGLAGGYSSEQYF.